This entry lists 14 T cell receptor beta chains sequenced from one sample in a study of T cell repertoires in cytomegalovirus infection. TCRdb re-derived calls from the reads in MiXCR, one entry per CDR3 protein. This table has some 800,000 distinct CDR3 sequences, less than 35% appearing once. No antigen has been identified for these receptors. Material: cultured CD8+ T cells from PBMCs, obtained from culture after CMV antigen stimulation. The receptors derive from a human donor in good health (CMV status not recorded). Some clones in this sample may be carry-over from other donors' samples.

The chain is built from TRBV27 and TRBJ1-6, with 7 bases aligning to TRBD1. CDR1 and CDR2 (germline): MNHEY, SMNVEV (reference sequence). The J segment lost 10 bases and the V segment lost 4 bases, leaving 10 bases of the junction unmatched. The CDR3 consists of 15 residues. The CDR3 nucleotides read TGTGCCAGCAGTTCCGGACAGGTTGCTGGATCACCCCTCCACTTT. Translation gives CASSSGQVAGSPLHF.

The V call is TRBV13, the J call TRBJ1-1; D uncertain. The germline V gene has CDR1 PRHDT and CDR2 FYEKMQ (reference sequence). The ends were cut back, 5 bases at V and 11 bases at J, with 6 bases in the middle. The length of the CDR3 is 9 residues. The CDR3 here is CASSPQAFF. CDR3 nucleotides: TGTGCCAGCAGCCCCCAGGCTTTCTTT.

This chain connects TRBV12-3 or TRBV12-4 to TRBJ1-4; D is undetermined. This CDR3 contains 14 residues. V was shortened by 7 bases and J by 6 bases, with 15 bases between the two germline ends. The CDR3, as DNA: TGTGCCAGCACCCTCACTTACGGGGATGAAAAACTGTTTTTT. This translates into CASTLTYGDEKLFF.

On this clonotype: A much larger clone sits a single nucleotide away, making a read error possible. V usage is TRBV7-8 and J usage is TRBJ2-1; perhaps TRBD2 as D (5 bases). The CDR3 spans 14 residues. The germline V gene has CDR1 SGHVS and CDR2 FQNEAQ. As DNA, the CDR3 is TGTGTCAGCAGCTTAGCGAATCCCTACAATGAGCAGTTCTTC. Its translation is CVSSLANPYNEQFF.

This clonotype appeared a few times. The chain uses TRBV6-6 and TRBJ1-4, with D hard to call. CDR3 length equals 16 residues. Germline CDR1 and CDR2: MNHNY and SVGAGI (reference sequence). The germline V and J ends were trimmed by 4 bases and 6 bases, with 18 bases remaining between them. CDR3 protein: CASSFPITERDEKLFF. In DNA form, the CDR3 reads TGTGCCAGCAGTTTCCCTATAACGGAAAGAGATGAAAAACTGTTTTTT.

The chain has TRBV11-2 and TRBJ1-1; unclear D gene. This CDR3 spans 13 amino acids. Germline V gives CDR1 SGHAT, CDR2 FQNNGV. V lost 6 bases to trimming and J lost 3 bases, with 11 bases between them. CDR3 region: CASSWPLDTEAFF. CDR3 bases: TGTGCCAGCAGTTGGCCCCTGGACACTGAAGCTTTCTTT.

There are a few counts of this clonotype. V and J are TRBV2 and TRBJ2-7, with 9 bases matching TRBD2. CDR1 is SNHLY and CDR2 is FYNNEI in the germline V gene. The J segment lost 0 bases and the V segment lost 3 bases, leaving 3 bases of the junction unmatched. The CDR3 has 15 amino acids. This CDR3 is CASSEAGGSSYEQYF. For the CDR3, the DNA is TGTGCCAGCAGTGAGGCGGGGGGGAGCTCCTACGAGCAGTACTTC.

This clonotype came up a few times. The chain uses TRBV29-1 and TRBJ2-4; 7 nucleotides match TRBD1. This CDR3 is 15 amino acids long. With 0 bases clipped from V and 0 bases from J, the junction kept 2 bases outside the gene matches. Per germline, CDR1 SQVTM and CDR2 ANQGSEA. CDR3 in DNA: TGCAGCGTTGAAGATAGGGGGCTAGCCAAAAACATTCAGTACTTC. Its translation is CSVEDRGLAKNIQYF. The full variable domain, its missing parts supplied by reference TRBV29-1 and TRBJ2-4, is SAVISQKPSRDICQRGTSLTIQCQVDSQVTMMFWYRQQPGQSLTLIATANQGSEATYESGFVIDKFPISRPNLTFSTLTVSNMSPEDSSIYLCSVEDRGLAKNIQYFGAGTRLSVL.

This clonotype has a single count. V is TRBV15 and J is TRBJ2-1, with no clear D. CDR1 and CDR2 (germline): LNHNV, YYDKDF (reference sequence). The CDR3 totals 14 residues. Trimming removed 1 base at V and 7 bases at J, with 11 bases between. Here the CDR3 DNA reads TGTGCCACCAGCAGAGCTCCAGCCGGGAATGAGCAGTTCTTC. Its protein is CATSRAPAGNEQFF.

This clonotype was seen only a few times. V is TRBV7-9 and J is TRBJ2-1; D might be TRBD2 (6 bases). The CDR3 runs to 15 residues. V was cut by 5 bases and J by 3 bases, with 14 bases left in between. Germline CDR1 and CDR2: SEHNR and FQNEAQ (reference sequence). The CDR3 region is CASSAPDGGYNEQFF. In DNA, the CDR3 is TGTGCCAGCAGCGCCCCTGACGGGGGCTACAATGAGCAGTTCTTC.

This clonotype was counted a few times. The gene calls are TRBV6-2 or TRBV6-3 and TRBJ2-7, with D unresolved. Trimming pared 2 bases from V and 4 bases from J, leaving 12 bases between. Germline lookup yields CDR1 MNHEY and CDR2 SVGEGT. This CDR3 comprises 14 residues. The CDR3 DNA reads as TGTGCCAGCAGTTACGATGACCTCCGATACGAGCAGTACGTC. Translated, it gives CASSYDDLRYEQYV.

For this clonotype: A much larger clone differs from this one at a single base, so this may be a read error. V usage is TRBV7-6 and J usage is TRBJ2-7; no reliable D call. This CDR3 spans 14 amino acids. Per the germline V gene, CDR1 is SGHVS and CDR2 is FNYEAQ. CDR3 coding DNA: TGTGCCAGCAGCCTAGGACCGTCGTCCTACGAGCTGTACTTC. Protein sequence: CASSLGPSSYELYF.

Details on this clonotype: One junction end does not reproduce the germline sequence, and a read error may be involved. V usage is TRBV7-2 and J usage is TRBJ1-3; D ambiguous. The CDR3 has 15 amino acids. Germline V CDR1 and CDR2: SGHTA, FQGNSA. Here the CDR3 reads CASSLDVSSGNTIHF. The CDR3 nucleotides read TGTGCCAGCAGCTTAGACGTAAGCTCTGGAAACACCATACATTTT.

This clonotype was seen a few times. The J gene is TRBJ1-1, the V gene TRBV11-2; TRBD1 matches 8 bases. Germline lookup yields CDR1 SGHAT and CDR2 FQNNGV. Germline trimming cut 1 base from V and 8 bases from J; bases unmatched to any gene: 3. The length of the CDR3 is 13 residues. The CDR3 DNA reads as TGTGCCAGCAGCTTAGGGGCAGGGGGCGAAGCTTTCTTT. Translated, it gives CASSLGAGGEAFF.